The 24 T cell receptor beta chains below all came from one sample that was sequenced in a study of vaccination and CD4 T cells after COVID-19. An Oncomine TCR Beta short-read assay was used to sequence the DNA from cultured CD4+ T cells. TCRdb reanalysed the PCR reads using MiXCR and keeps one entry per CDR3 protein. The sample records about 11,000 distinct CDR3 sequences, over 65% being singletons. Indicated treatment: approximately nine-day PBMC culture with coronavirus spike peptide pools or control peptides (ViraFEST assay). Antigen specificity for these receptors is unknown. Sequenced material: CD4+ T cells from blood, cultured in vitro. These receptors were obtained from a human donor who had recovered from COVID-19.

V usage is TRBV6-5 and J usage is TRBJ2-7; TRBD2 matches at 14 bases. V lost 3 bases and J lost 6; bases outside the gene matches: 10. This CDR3 contains 17 residues. Per germline, CDR1 MNHEY and CDR2 SVGAGI. Here the CDR3 reads CASSYGTSGSLRREQYF. In DNA form, the CDR3 reads TGTGCCAGCAGTTATGGGACTAGCGGGAGCCTTCGGCGCGAGCAGTACTTC.

This clonotype appeared a single time. The rearrangement joins TRBV7-9 to TRBJ2-5; 7 bases map to TRBD2. The CDR3 is 16 residues long. CDR1 and CDR2 (germline): SEHNR, FQNEAQ (reference sequence). Unmatched junction bases numbered 14, after V lost 5 bases and J lost 5 bases. This chain's CDR3 is CASSPTSGARGETQYF. CDR3 DNA sequence: TGTGCCAGCAGCCCCACGAGCGGGGCCCGGGGGGAGACCCAGTACTTC.

In this sample, this clonotype is medium-sized (0.01 to 0.1%). The chain is built from TRBV7-9 and TRBJ2-5; TRBD1 matches 7 bases. CDR3 length: 14 residues. The V gene end was trimmed by 4 bases and the J gene end by 2 bases; junction bases not matched to a gene: 4. Germline CDR1 reads SEHNR; CDR2 reads FQNEAQ (reference sequence). CDR3 coding DNA: TGTGCCAGCAGCTCGGGACAGCCACAAGAGACCCAGTACTTC. This gives the protein CASSSGQPQETQYF.

This CDR3 is CASRRTDSGYTF. In DNA form, the CDR3 reads TGTGCCAGCAGAAGGACAGATAGTGGCTACACCTTC. The rearrangement uses TRBV7-9 and TRBJ1-2, with D possibly TRBD1 on 6 matching bases. Germline V gene lookup returns CDR1 SEHNR and CDR2 FQNEAQ (reference sequence). V was clipped by 6 bases and J by 7 bases, with 12 bases between them. The CDR3 loop spans 12 amino acids.

This clonotype was seen only a few times. This chain uses TRBV7-2 with TRBJ1-5, with D possibly matching TRBD1 (6 bases). V was clipped by 1 base and J by 1 base, with 8 bases between them. This CDR3 is 15 amino acids long. Germline CDR1 is SGHTA and CDR2 is FQGNSA. The CDR3 nucleotides are TGTGCCAGCAGCTTAGGGGACACGAGCAATCAGCCCCAGCATTTT. It specifies CASSLGDTSNQPQHF. Full variable domain (remainder filled in from reference TRBV7-2 and TRBJ1-5): GAGVSQSPSNKVTEKGKDVELRCDPISGHTALYWYRQSLGQGLEFLIYFQGNSAPDKSGLPSDRFSAERTGGSVSTLTIQRTQQEDSAVYLCASSLGDTSNQPQHFGDGTRLSIL.

The J gene is TRBJ1-6, the V gene TRBV7-9; D perhaps matches TRBD1 (5 bases). Trimming removed 1 base from V and 10 bases from J, with 14 bases in between. The germline CDR1 and CDR2 sequences are SEHNR and FQNEAQ (reference sequence). The CDR3 is made up of 15 amino acids. CDR3 sequence reads: CASSLVGQGGSPLHF. The CDR3 coding sequence is TGTGCCAGCAGCTTAGTAGGGCAGGGAGGCTCACCCCTCCACTTT.

This chain links TRBV6-1 with TRBJ2-7; TRBD1 or TRBD2 may be the D gene (6 bases each). The end of the DNA aligns better with TRBJ2-5, so the J call may be wrong. The CDR3 contains 16 residues. The V gene's germline CDR1 is MNHNS and CDR2 SASEGT. The CDR3 loop is CASRGTTNNPQETQYF. The CDR3 nucleotides read TGTGCCAGCCGGGGGACAACCAATAACCCCCAAGAGACCCAGTACTTC.

The gene calls are TRBV29-1 and TRBJ2-3; the D gene is possibly TRBD2 (6 bases). There are 12 residues in the CDR3. Germline CDR1 and CDR2: SQVTM and ANQGSEA. V lost 7 bases, J lost 1 base, and 9 bases lay in between. CDR3 DNA: TGCAGCGGTCGGAGGGGCACAGATACGCAGTATTTT. Protein sequence: CSGRRGTDTQYF.

The chain combines TRBV6-5 with TRBJ1-2, with TRBD1 matching 7 bases. CDR1 MNHEY and CDR2 SVGAGI come from the germline V gene. CDR3 length equals 14 residues. V shed 2 bases, J shed 4 bases, and the junction held 4 bases outside the gene matches. The CDR3 reads CASSYGGGGYGYTF. The CDR3 nucleotides read TGTGCCAGCAGTTACGGAGGGGGCGGCTATGGCTACACCTTC.

V gene TRBV20-1 combines with J gene TRBJ2-7; unclear D gene. The CDR3 spans 14 residues. Between the trimmed V and J ends, which lost 5 bases and 2 bases, there was a span of 16 bases. Germline V lookup: CDR1 DFQATT, CDR2 SNEGSKA (reference sequence). The CDR3 DNA reads as TGCAGTGCTGGACGGCCCAAGGCCCCCTACGAGCAGTACTTC. Encoded protein: CSAGRPKAPYEQYF.

The genes are TRBV20-1 and TRBJ1-5, with a tentative D call TRBD1 (5 bases). The V end lost 3 bases, the J end lost 3 bases, and 12 bases lay between the germline ends. The CDR3 length is 14 residues. CDR1 is DFQATT, CDR2 SNEGSKA, per germline (reference sequence). The CDR3 protein is CSARGPDSNQPQHF. As DNA, the CDR3 is TGCAGTGCTAGGGGACCGGATTCCAATCAGCCCCAGCATTTT.

This clonotype was detected a few times. The V and J genes are TRBV7-8 and TRBJ1-1, with D hard to call. This CDR3 is built from 12 residues. Trimming pared 1 base from V and 11 bases from J, leaving 11 bases between. In germline, CDR1 is SGHVS, CDR2 FQNEAQ. CDR3 region: CASSLGRGRAFF. DNA of the CDR3: TGTGCCAGCAGCTTAGGGAGAGGGAGGGCTTTCTTT.

This chain connects TRBV4-2 to TRBJ1-5; TRBD1 is a possible D gene (5 bases). V was shortened by 4 bases and J by 2 bases, with 21 bases between the two germline ends. The CDR3 is made up of 18 amino acids. Germline assignment: CDR1 LGHNA and CDR2 YNFKEQ. The CDR3 coding sequence is TGTGCCAGCAGCCTCCGACGGCTGGGGGACCGACGCAATCAGCCCCAGCATTTT. Translation: CASSLRRLGDRRNQPQHF.

The chain recombines TRBV27 with TRBJ1-2, with 10 positions matching TRBD1. The CDR3 runs 16 residues. Losses at the gene ends were 7 bases for V and 7 bases for J; bases not matched to a gene: 15. CDR1 is MNHEY and CDR2 is SMNVEV in the germline V gene (reference sequence). CDR3 residues: CASTRRPGTGEAGYTF. The DNA for the CDR3 is TGTGCCAGCACTCGACGACCCGGGACAGGGGAGGCTGGCTACACCTTC.

The genes are TRBV28 and TRBJ2-7; 13 positions agree with TRBD2. This CDR3 region has 16 residues. V dropped 5 bases and J dropped 5; count of bases not matched to a gene: 9. Germline V CDR1 and CDR2: MDHEN, SYDVKM. CDR3 DNA sequence: TGTGCCAGCAGTCCCCTGGGGACTAGCGGGAAACACGAGCAGTACTTC. Amino acids: CASSPLGTSGKHEQYF.

The chain is built from TRBV4-3 and TRBJ1-1; weak D call: TRBD1 (6 bases). The CDR3 length is 14 residues. Germline V CDR1 and CDR2: LGHNA, YSLEER. V gave up 5 bases and J gave up 1 base, with 11 bases separating them. CDR3 DNA: TGCGCCAGCAGCTTAGGGACACCGAACACTGAAGCTTTCTTT. Its protein product is CASSLGTPNTEAFF.

CDR3 DNA sequence: TGTGCCAGTAGTACGGATGGGACTAGCGGAGAGACCCAGTACTTC. It codes for CASSTDGTSGETQYF. J is TRBJ2-5 and V is TRBV19, with TRBD2 matching over 11 bases. The length of the CDR3 is 15 residues. The V segment lost 4 bases and the J segment 4 bases; nucleotides outside the gene matches: 5. Per the germline V gene, CDR1 is LNHDA and CDR2 is SQIVND (reference sequence).

The chain joins TRBV7-2 to TRBJ2-5, with a tentative D call TRBD2 (6 bases). The CDR3 runs to 16 residues. V was trimmed by 1 base and J by 1 base, leaving 13 bases between them. Germline V gene data show CDR1 as SGHTA and CDR2 as FQGNSA. This CDR3 is CASSLGYARGQETQYF. DNA of the CDR3: TGTGCCAGCAGCTTAGGATACGCGCGGGGCCAAGAGACCCAGTACTTC.

This chain joins TRBV20-1 and TRBJ1-5; D remains unclear. CDR3 length: 14 amino acids. CDR1 is DFQATT, CDR2 SNEGSKA, per germline (reference sequence). The V end lost 1 base, the J end lost 7 bases, and 14 bases lay between the germline ends. The CDR3 DNA sequence: TGCAGTGCTAGAGTCCCCGGACGGGGACAGCCCCAGCATTTT. Its translation is CSARVPGRGQPQHF.

The V call is TRBV7-2, the J call TRBJ2-3; TRBD1 or TRBD2 may be the D gene (5 bases each). Trimming took off 4 bases at V and 2 bases at J, with 19 bases between the two ends. CDR3 length equals 17 residues. Looked up from germline, CDR1 is SGHTA and CDR2 is FQGNSA. The CDR3 DNA is TGTGCCAGCAGCTCAACGGGGCGCGGAGCTCACACAGATACGCAGTATTTT. This codes for CASSSTGRGAHTDTQYF.

This clonotype was detected once. The genes are TRBV7-2 and TRBJ1-2; 12 nucleotides line up with TRBD1. CDR1 is SGHTA and CDR2 is FQGNSA in the germline V gene. V shed 5 bases, J shed 4 bases, and the junction held 5 bases outside the gene matches. This CDR3 is 15 amino acids long. This CDR3 is CASSPGQGARYGYTF. The CDR3 coding sequence is TGTGCCAGCAGCCCGGGACAGGGGGCTCGCTATGGCTACACCTTC.

This sequence joins TRBV19 and TRBJ1-5; D gene unclear. CDR3 length: 15 residues. Germline V gene sequence: CDR1 LNHDA, CDR2 SQIVND (reference sequence). V was shortened by 5 bases and J by 5 bases, with 16 bases between the two germline ends. CDR3 residues: CASSPDRYGDQPQHF. DNA of the CDR3: TGTGCCAGTAGTCCCGACCGGTACGGAGATCAGCCCCAGCATTTT.

V and J are TRBV20-1 and TRBJ2-7; 15 nucleotides align to TRBD2. This CDR3 is built from 16 residues. Germline CDR1 and CDR2: DFQATT and SNEGSKA (reference sequence). J lost 2 bases, V lost 6 bases, and 8 bases had no gene match. The CDR3 is CSATGTSGRMAYEQYF. The CDR3 bases are TGCAGTGCAACCGGGACTAGCGGGAGGATGGCCTACGAGCAGTACTTC.

The rearrangement links TRBV20-1 to TRBJ1-5; no definite D call. Trimming shortened V by 4 bases and J by 2 bases, and 6 bases separated the two germline ends. Germline V gene lookup returns CDR1 DFQATT and CDR2 SNEGSKA (reference sequence). The CDR3 is made up of 12 amino acids. CDR3 loop: CSATGGNQPQHF. The CDR3 coding sequence is TGCAGTGCTACCGGGGGCAATCAGCCCCAGCATTTT.